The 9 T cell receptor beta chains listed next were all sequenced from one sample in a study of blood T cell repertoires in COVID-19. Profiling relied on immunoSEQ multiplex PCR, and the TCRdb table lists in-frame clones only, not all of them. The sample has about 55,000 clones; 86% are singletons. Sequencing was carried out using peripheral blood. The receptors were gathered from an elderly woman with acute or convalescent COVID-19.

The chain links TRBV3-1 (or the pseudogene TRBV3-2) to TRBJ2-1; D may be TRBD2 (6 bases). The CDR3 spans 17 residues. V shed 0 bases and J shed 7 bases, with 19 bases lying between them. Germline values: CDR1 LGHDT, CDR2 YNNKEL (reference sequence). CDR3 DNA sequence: TGTGCCAGCAGCCAAGAAGCATCACTAGCCGGAGGAAATGAGCAGTTCTTC. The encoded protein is CASSQEASLAGGNEQFF.

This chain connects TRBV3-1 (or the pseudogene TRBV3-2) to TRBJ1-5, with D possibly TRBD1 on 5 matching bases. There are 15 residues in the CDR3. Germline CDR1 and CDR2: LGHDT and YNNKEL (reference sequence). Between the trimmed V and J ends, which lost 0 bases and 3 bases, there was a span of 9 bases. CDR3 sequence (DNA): TGTGCCAGCAGCCAAGATGGTGGACACAATCAGCCCCAGCATTTT. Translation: CASSQDGGHNQPQHF.

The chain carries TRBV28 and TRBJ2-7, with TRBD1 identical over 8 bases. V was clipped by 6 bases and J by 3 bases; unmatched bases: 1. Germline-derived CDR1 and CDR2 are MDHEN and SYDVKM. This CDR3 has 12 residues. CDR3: CASRDRVYEQYF. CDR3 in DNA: TGTGCCAGCAGGGACAGGGTCTACGAGCAGTACTTC.

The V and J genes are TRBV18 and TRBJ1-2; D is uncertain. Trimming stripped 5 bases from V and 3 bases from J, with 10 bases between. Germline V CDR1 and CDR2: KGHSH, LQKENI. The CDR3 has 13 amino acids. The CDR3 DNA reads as TGTGCCAGCTCATCGAGCCGCGACTATGGCTACACCTTC. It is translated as CASSSSRDYGYTF.

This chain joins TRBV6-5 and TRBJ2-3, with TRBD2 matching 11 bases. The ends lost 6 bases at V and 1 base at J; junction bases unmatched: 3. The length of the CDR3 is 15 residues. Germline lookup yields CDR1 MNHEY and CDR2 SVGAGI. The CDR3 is CASRGLAVRTDTQYF. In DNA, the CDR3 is TGTGCCAGCAGGGGACTAGCGGTTCGCACAGATACGCAGTATTTT.

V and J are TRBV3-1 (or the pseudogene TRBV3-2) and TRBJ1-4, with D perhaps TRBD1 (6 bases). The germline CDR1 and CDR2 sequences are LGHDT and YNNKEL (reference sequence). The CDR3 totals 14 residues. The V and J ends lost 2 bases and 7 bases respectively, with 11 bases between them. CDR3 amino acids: CASSQLSGVEKLFF. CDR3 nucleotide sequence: TGTGCCAGCAGCCAATTGTCAGGGGTTGAAAAACTGTTTTTT.

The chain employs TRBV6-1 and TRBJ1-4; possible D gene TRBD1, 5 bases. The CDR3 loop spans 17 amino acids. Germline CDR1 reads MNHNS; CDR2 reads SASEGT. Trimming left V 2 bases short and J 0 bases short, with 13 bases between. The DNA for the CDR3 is TGTGCCAGCAGTGAACGCCCCCCGGGGGCAACTAATGAAAAACTGTTTTTT. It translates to CASSERPPGATNEKLFF.

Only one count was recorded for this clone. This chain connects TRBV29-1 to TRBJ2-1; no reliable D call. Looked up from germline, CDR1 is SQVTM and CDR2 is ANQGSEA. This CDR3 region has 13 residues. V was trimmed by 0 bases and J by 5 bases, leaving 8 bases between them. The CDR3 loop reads CSVEDPKHNEQFF. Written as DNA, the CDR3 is TGCAGCGTTGAAGATCCTAAACACAATGAGCAGTTCTTC.

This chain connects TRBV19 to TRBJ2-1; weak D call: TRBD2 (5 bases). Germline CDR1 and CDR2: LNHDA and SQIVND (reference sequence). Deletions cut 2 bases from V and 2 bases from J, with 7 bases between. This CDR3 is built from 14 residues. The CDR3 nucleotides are TGTGCCAGTAGTATACCGACTACCTACAATGAGCAGTTCTTC. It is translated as CASSIPTTYNEQFF.